The 24 T cell receptor beta chains below all came from one sample that was sequenced in a study of cytomegalovirus exposure and HLA in healthy donors. Libraries were prepared by immunoSEQ multiplex PCR; TCRdb keeps only in-frame clonotypes and omits some of them. The sample contains about 130,000 clones, about 96% of which appear only once. Material for sequencing was PBMCs. Receptor source: a man younger than 35 in good health and CMV-seronegative.

V and J are TRBV7-3 and TRBJ2-5, with 7 bases lining up with TRBD2. V shed 0 bases and J 5 bases; nucleotides not matched to a gene: 21. CDR1 is SGHTA and CDR2 is FQGTGA in the germline V gene. The CDR3 has 20 amino acids. CDR3 amino acids: CASSLTPPSHLGGRGETQYF. The CDR3 coding sequence is TGTGCCAGCAGCTTAACCCCTCCATCCCACCTAGGCGGGAGAGGGGAGACCCAGTACTTC.

The chain joins TRBV10-3 to TRBJ2-4; TRBD1 matches at 10 bases. The germline V gene has CDR1 ENHRY and CDR2 SYGVKD. The CDR3 spans 13 residues. Trimming cost V 6 bases and J 7 bases; bases outside gene matches: 3. This CDR3 reads CAISRDRGNIQYF. The CDR3 coding sequence is TGTGCCATCAGCCGGGACAGGGGTAACATTCAGTACTTC.

The rearrangement uses TRBV5-8 and TRBJ1-1, with a weak D call TRBD1 (6 bases). CDR1 SGHTS and CDR2 YDEGEE come from the germline V gene. The V gene lost 5 bases and the J gene lost 3 bases, with 8 bases spanning the gap. The CDR3 consists of 12 residues. In DNA, the CDR3 is TGTGCCAGCAGGCGACAGGACACTGAAGCTTTCTTT. Its protein is CASRRQDTEAFF.

This chain uses TRBV4-3 with TRBJ1-1; D possibly corresponds to TRBD1 (5 bases). CDR1 and CDR2 from the germline V gene are LGHNA and YSLEER. This CDR3 contains 18 residues. V was trimmed by 4 bases and J by 1 base, leaving 22 bases between them. The CDR3 nucleotides are TGCGCCAGCAGCCGGGATATCTCCCCAGGGCGAGGGAACACTGAAGCTTTCTTT. It is translated as CASSRDISPGRGNTEAFF.

V and J are TRBV11-2 and TRBJ1-2; D is unresolved. Germline V gene data show CDR1 as SGHAT and CDR2 as FQNNGV. V gave up 5 bases and J gave up 3 bases, with 16 bases separating them. The CDR3 extends over 15 amino acids. CDR3 sequence reads: CASSPFRGVDYGYTF. For the CDR3, the DNA is TGTGCCAGCAGCCCCTTTCGCGGCGTTGACTATGGCTACACCTTC.

The J gene is TRBJ1-2, the V gene TRBV6-1; possibly TRBD1 for D (5 bases). Trimming pared 10 bases from V and 10 bases from J, leaving 19 bases between. This CDR3 is 12 amino acids long. CDR1 is MNHNS, CDR2 SASEGT, per germline. The CDR3 region has the DNA TGTGCCAATACCGATGGGGGGAGCCTCTACACCTTC. This translates into CANTDGGSLYTF.

The V gene is TRBV5-1, the J gene TRBJ1-1; D perhaps matches TRBD1 (6 bases). This CDR3 contains 13 residues. The V end lost 4 bases, the J end lost 4 bases, and 11 bases lay between the germline ends. From germline, CDR1 is SGHRS and CDR2 YFSETQ. CDR3 DNA: TGCGCCAGCAGCCTCCGAGGGGGCACTGAAGCTTTCTTT. Translated: CASSLRGGTEAFF.

J is TRBJ1-1 and V is TRBV9, with 11 bases that match TRBD1. Per germline, CDR1 SGDLS and CDR2 YYNGEE. The CDR3 contains 15 residues. J was trimmed by 4 bases and V by 3 bases; bases with no gene match: 5. The CDR3 spells CASSGTGGLSTEAFF. In nucleotides, the CDR3 is TGTGCCAGCAGCGGGACAGGGGGCCTCAGCACTGAAGCTTTCTTT.

CDR3 DNA sequence: TGTGCCTGGAGTTTATCAGGGAATGAAAAACTGTTTTTT. Translating it yields CAWSLSGNEKLFF. The J gene is TRBJ1-4, the V gene TRBV30, with D possibly matching TRBD1 (5 bases). The CDR3 length is 13 residues. Looked up from germline, CDR1 is GTSNPN and CDR2 is SVGIG (reference sequence). Trimming pared 2 bases from V and 5 bases from J, leaving 9 bases between.

V gene TRBV6-5 combines with J gene TRBJ1-2, with 7 bases that match TRBD1. This CDR3 contains 13 residues. J lost 10 bases, V lost 5 bases, and 10 bases had no gene match. The germline V gene encodes CDR1 MNHEY and CDR2 SVGAGI. The CDR3 DNA sequence: TGTGCCAGCAGTCCTCGACAGGGTTCCGACTACACCTTC. This encodes CASSPRQGSDYTF.

The J gene is TRBJ2-1, the V gene TRBV10-3; weak D call: TRBD2 (6 bases). Trimming shortened V by 6 bases and J by 0 bases, and 15 bases separated the two germline ends. The CDR3 consists of 16 residues. Germline CDR1 and CDR2: ENHRY and SYGVKD. CDR3 bases: TGTGCCATCAGCTCGTGGGGCGGGACCTCCTACAATGAGCAGTTCTTC. It translates to CAISSWGGTSYNEQFF.

This clone has only one observation. The chain carries TRBV7-2 and TRBJ2-1; 9 bases are a match to TRBD2. V gave up 0 bases and J gave up 6 bases; unmatched junction bases: 9. Germline-derived CDR1 and CDR2 are SGHTA and FQGNSA. The CDR3 has 17 residues. The CDR3 coding sequence is TGTGCCAGCAGCTTAGCGAGACTAGCGGCCCCGATCAATGAGCAGTTCTTC. As protein: CASSLARLAAPINEQFF.

A single count supports this clone. The chain carries TRBV19 and TRBJ1-2; no clear D gene. Deletions cut 0 bases from V and 3 bases from J, with 14 bases between. The CDR3 is 16 residues long. Germline CDR1 and CDR2: LNHDA and SQIVND (reference sequence). The CDR3 DNA is TGTGCCAGTAGTATAGAAGGCGAGGGCACCCACTATGGCTACACCTTC. Its protein product is CASSIEGEGTHYGYTF. The full variable domain, its missing parts supplied by reference TRBV19 and TRBJ1-2, is DGGITQSPKYLFRKEGQNVTLSCEQNLNHDAMYWYRQDPGQGLRLIYYSQIVNDFQKGDIAEGYSVSREKKESFPLTVTSAQKNPTAFYLCASSIEGEGTHYGYTFGSGTRLTVV.

The chain has TRBV27 and TRBJ2-2, with TRBD1 matching 10 bases. Germline CDR1 MNHEY, CDR2 SMNVEV (reference sequence). With V trimmed by 4 bases and J by 5 bases, 7 bases remained unmatched. CDR3 length: 16 residues. CDR3 in DNA: TGTGCCAGCAGTTCCCCCCGGACAGGGGGGACCGGGGAGCTGTTTTTT. Translated, it gives CASSSPRTGGTGELFF.

The rearrangement links TRBV28 to TRBJ2-1, with D tentatively TRBD2 (6 bases). The germline V and J ends were trimmed by 6 bases and 7 bases, with 25 bases remaining between them. The CDR3 has 17 residues. Per the germline V gene, CDR1 is MDHEN and CDR2 is SYDVKM. The DNA for the CDR3 is TGTGCCAGCAGCGATCTCACTTTAGCGGCCGGCGGGAATGAGCAGTTCTTC. This encodes CASSDLTLAAGGNEQFF.

J is TRBJ2-3 and V is TRBV7-3; the match to TRBD2 covers 7 bases. The CDR3 covers 15 residues. J was trimmed by 2 bases and V by 5 bases; bases with no gene match: 7. CDR1 is SGHTA and CDR2 is FQGTGA in the germline V gene. CDR3 nucleotides: TGTGCCAGCAGCCAAACTAGCGCCTACACAGATACGCAGTATTTT. This codes for CASSQTSAYTDTQYF.

This rearrangement joins TRBV28 to TRBJ2-5, with a weak D call TRBD2 (6 bases). V dropped 1 base and J dropped 5 bases, with 17 bases sitting between them. CDR3 length: 16 residues. CDR1 and CDR2 (germline): MDHEN, SYDVKM. This chain's CDR3 is CASSLSLPTSMETQYF. DNA for the CDR3: TGTGCCAGCAGTTTATCTCTGCCTACTAGCATGGAGACCCAGTACTTC.

Note on this clone: Other DNA sequences in this specimen translate into the identical CDR3. The CDR3 protein is CASSVTGGADTQYF. In DNA form, the CDR3 reads TGTGCCAGCAGCGTTACGGGGGGAGCAGATACGCAGTATTTT. The J gene is TRBJ2-3, the V gene TRBV9, with 7 bases that match TRBD2. The V and J ends lost 2 bases and 4 bases, in that order; junction bases with no gene match: 4. This CDR3 contains 14 residues. Per germline, CDR1 SGDLS and CDR2 YYNGEE.

This clone was seen only a few times. The chain is built from TRBV19 and TRBJ2-7; 11 positions match TRBD1. CDR1 is LNHDA, CDR2 SQIVND, per germline (reference sequence). Trimming removed 5 bases from V and 1 base from J; junction bases left unmatched: 4. The CDR3 extends over 15 amino acids. The CDR3, as DNA: TGTGCCAGTAGTCCAGGACAGGGGGCATCCTACGAGCAGTACTTC. It translates to CASSPGQGASYEQYF. The full variable domain, completed using reference TRBV19 and TRBJ2-7, is DGGITQSPKYLFRKEGQNVTLSCEQNLNHDAMYWYRQDPGQGLRLIYYSQIVNDFQKGDIAEGYSVSREKKESFPLTVTSAQKNPTAFYLCASSPGQGASYEQYFGPGTRLTVT.

CDR3 sequence (DNA): TGCGCCAGCAGCCGAGGACTAGCGGGAGGACTCTCCTACGAGCAGTACTTC. It translates to CASSRGLAGGLSYEQYF. The genes are TRBV4-1 and TRBJ2-7; 14 bases line up with TRBD2. The germline gives CDR1 MGHRA, CDR2 YSYEKL. The CDR3 consists of 17 residues. Trimming removed 4 bases from V and 0 bases from J; junction bases left unmatched: 5.

The chain employs TRBV4-2 and TRBJ1-4; the D is unclear. V was clipped by 5 bases and J by 4 bases, with 11 bases between them. The CDR3 sequence is 14 residues long. Germline CDR1 LGHNA, CDR2 YNFKEQ. The CDR3, as DNA: TGTGCCAGCAGCGACCGCGGAGGTAATGAAAAACTGTTTTTT. It is translated as CASSDRGGNEKLFF.

The gene calls are TRBV13 and TRBJ2-5; 7 bases fit TRBD1. The CDR3 is 12 amino acids. J was trimmed by 4 bases and V by 6 bases; bases with no gene match: 2. Germline CDR1 reads PRHDT; CDR2 reads FYEKMQ (reference sequence). The CDR3 DNA sequence: TGTGCCAGCAGTAACAGGGGAGAGACCCAGTACTTC. Protein: CASSNRGETQYF.

The V gene is TRBV19, the J gene TRBJ2-1, with 10 bases matching TRBD2. The germline gives CDR1 LNHDA, CDR2 SQIVND (reference sequence). This CDR3 comprises 16 residues. Germline trimming cut 5 bases from V and 6 bases from J; bases unmatched to any gene: 10. The CDR3 region has the DNA TGTGCCAGTAGTCCGCGCGGGACTAGCGTCAGCAATGAGCAGTTCTTC. Translating gives CASSPRGTSVSNEQFF.

The chain joins TRBV6-1 to TRBJ1-2; D is uncertain. Trimming took off 5 bases at V and 7 bases at J, with 14 bases between the two ends. Germline CDR1 reads MNHNS; CDR2 reads SASEGT. The CDR3 extends over 13 amino acids. In DNA, the CDR3 is TGTGCCAGCAGTCCACGAGGCACGCCTGGCTACACCTTC. Protein: CASSPRGTPGYTF.